The rows below give T cell receptor beta chains drawn from one sample of a study of blood T cell repertoires in COVID-19. Using immunoSEQ multiplex PCR, the repertoire was profiled, and TCRdb retains in-frame clones only, with some absent. The repertoire has roughly 320,000 clones, approximately 91% of them found once; the top ten carry about 4%. Sequences were obtained from PBMCs or T cells enriched from blood (not recorded which). Receptor source: a woman aged 25 to 45 who had been exposed to COVID-19. The CDR3 runs from the conserved cysteine through the conserved F or W. Each record gives: D gene, V gene, clone size, J gene, CDR3 DNA, CDR3 protein. D genes are given only for firm matches. A row's size may be missing; if present it is once, few, many or a size class.

D: NA; V: TRBV4-3; size: few; J: TRBJ1-5; DNA: TGCGCCAGCAGCCATGACACCAATCAGCCCCAGCATTTT; CDR3: CASSHDTNQPQHF
D: TRBD1; V: TRBV10-1; size: NA; J: TRBJ2-5; DNA: TGCGCCAGCCTAGGACAGGGAACCCCCTCGTCCCAGTACTTC; CDR3: CASLGQGTPSSQYF
D: NA; V: TRBV6-2/TRBV6-3; size: NA; J: TRBJ2-7; DNA: TGTGCCAGCAGTTACTCGTGGGCAGACTACGAGCAGTACTTC; CDR3: CASSYSWADYEQYF
D: TRBD1; V: TRBV14; size: NA; J: TRBJ2-5; DNA: TGTGCCAGCAGCCGAACCGGGACAGGGCGAGAGACCCAGTACTTC; CDR3: CASSRTGTGRETQYF
D: NA; V: TRBV6-5; size: NA; J: TRBJ1-2; DNA: TGTGCCAGCAGCCTACGACAGGACTACTATGGCTACACCTTC; CDR3: CASSLRQDYYGYTF
D: NA; V: TRBV7-9; size: NA; J: TRBJ1-1; DNA: TGTGCCAGCAGCATACAACAGGGAACTGAAGCTTTCTTT; CDR3: CASSIQQGTEAFF
D: NA; V: TRBV7-9; size: NA; J: TRBJ1-5; DNA: TGTGCCAGCAGCTTAGTGGAGGGGCATTCTAGGGGTCAGCCCCAGCATTTT; CDR3: CASSLVEGHSRGQPQHF
D: NA; V: TRBV19; size: NA; J: TRBJ2-2; DNA: TGTGCCAGTAGTAAATCTCGTTCGAACACCGGGGAGCTGTTTTTT; CDR3: CASSKSRSNTGELFF
D: NA; V: TRBV4-3; size: NA; J: TRBJ1-6; DNA: TGCGCCAGCAGCCAAGATAAACAGGCTAATTCACCCCTCCACTTT; CDR3: CASSQDKQANSPLHF
D: TRBD1; V: TRBV16; size: NA; J: TRBJ2-7; DNA: TGTGCCAGCAGCTGGACAGGGGACCACGAGCAGTACTTC; CDR3: CASSWTGDHEQYF
D: TRBD1; V: TRBV3-1/TRBV3-2; size: NA; J: TRBJ1-5; DNA: TGTGCCAGCAGCCCGACCCCAGGGGGCTTTCAGCCCCAGCATTTT; CDR3: CASSPTPGGFQPQHF
D: NA; V: TRBV12-5; size: NA; J: TRBJ1-5; DNA: TGTGCTAGTGGGAAGGGAGATAGCAATCAGCCCCAGCATTTT; CDR3: CASGKGDSNQPQHF
D: NA; V: TRBV11-3; size: NA; J: TRBJ2-3; DNA: TGTGCCAGCAGCACGCGGGACGGTGCAGATACGCAGTATTTT; CDR3: CASSTRDGADTQYF
D: NA; V: TRBV7-2; size: NA; J: TRBJ1-2; DNA: TGTGCCAGCAGCCCCAGGGTAGTCGCTAACTATGGCTACACCTTC; CDR3: CASSPRVVANYGYTF
D: NA; V: TRBV3-1/TRBV3-2; size: NA; J: TRBJ1-2; DNA: TGTGCCAGCAGCCAAGCGTCCGGGACTCTAAGCTACACCTTC; CDR3: CASSQASGTLSYTF
D: NA; V: TRBV27; size: NA; J: TRBJ2-7; DNA: TGTGCCAGCAGTTTACGTTATATGGCAGTCTCCTACGAGCAGTACTTC; CDR3: CASSLRYMAVSYEQYF
D: TRBD1; V: TRBV9; size: NA; J: TRBJ2-6; DNA: TGTGCCAGCAGCTCCGGGACAGGTTTTCGGTCTGGGGCCAACGTCCTGACTTTC; CDR3: CASSSGTGFRSGANVLTF
D: TRBD2; V: TRBV9; size: NA; J: TRBJ2-1; DNA: TGTGCCAGCAGCGTCTCTGCGGGGGAAATTCGCTATGAGCAGTTCTTC; CDR3: CASSVSAGEIRYEQFF
D: NA; V: TRBV28; size: NA; J: TRBJ1-5; DNA: TGTGCCAGCAGCTTCAGGGAACGCAATCAGCCCCAGCATTTT; CDR3: CASSFRERNQPQHF
D: TRBD2; V: TRBV18; size: NA; J: TRBJ2-1; DNA: TGTGCCAGCTCACCCGGGACTAGCTACAATGAGCAGTTCTTC; CDR3: CASSPGTSYNEQFF
D: NA; V: TRBV12-5; size: NA; J: TRBJ1-1; DNA: TGTGCTAGTGGTTTGGTTCCCGGCGGAAGGAATAATGAAGCTTTCTTT; CDR3: CASGLVPGGRNNEAFF
D: TRBD1; V: TRBV3-1/TRBV3-2; size: NA; J: TRBJ1-2; DNA: TGTGCCAGCAGCCAACGGCCGGGACAGGGGGCACGTGGCTACACCTTC; CDR3: CASSQRPGQGARGYTF
D: NA; V: TRBV10-1; size: NA; J: TRBJ2-3; DNA: TGCGCCAGCAGTAGAGTGGGCCTCTGGGCGGGGAATGCCCCTGGCACAGATACGCAGTATTTT; CDR3: CASSRVGLWAGNAPGTDTQYF
D: NA; V: TRBV7-2; size: NA; J: TRBJ2-3; DNA: TGTGCCAGCAGCAAGGGTTCTTCACTAGACGGAGATACGCAGTATTTT; CDR3: CASSKGSSLDGDTQYF
D: NA; V: TRBV7-2; size: NA; J: TRBJ2-1; DNA: TGTGCCAGCAGCCCCTCGTACGGGGGAATATACAATGAGCAGTTCTTC; CDR3: CASSPSYGGIYNEQFF
D: TRBD2; V: TRBV9; size: NA; J: TRBJ2-5; DNA: TGTGCCAGCAGCGTAGAGGCTAGCGGGGGGTCCGGGACCCAGTACTTC; CDR3: CASSVEASGGSGTQYF
D: NA; V: TRBV7-8; size: NA; J: TRBJ1-1; DNA: TGTGCCAGCAGCCAATGGGGACACAACACTGAAGCTTTCTTT; CDR3: CASSQWGHNTEAFF
D: NA; V: TRBV7-6; size: NA; J: TRBJ2-6; DNA: TGTGCCAGCAGCTCCCCCCGTATAACTGGGGCCAACGTCCTGACTTTC; CDR3: CASSSPRITGANVLTF
D: NA; V: TRBV19; size: NA; J: TRBJ1-5; DNA: TGTGCCAGTAGTATAGAGGGGGGACCTCAGCCCCAGCATTTT; CDR3: CASSIEGGPQPQHF
D: TRBD2; V: TRBV4-1; size: NA; J: TRBJ2-1; DNA: TGCGCCAGCAGCCAAGGTTCTATGGCGGGACTAGCTATTAATGAGCAGTTCTTC; CDR3: CASSQGSMAGLAINEQFF
D: TRBD1; V: TRBV11-1; size: NA; J: TRBJ1-2; DNA: TGTGCCAGCAGCTTAGTGCGCGACAGGGGATATGGCTACACCTTC; CDR3: CASSLVRDRGYGYTF
D: TRBD1; V: TRBV6-6; size: NA; J: TRBJ1-5; DNA: TGTGCCAGCCGACAGGGGGCAGAACAGCCCCAGCATTTT; CDR3: CASRQGAEQPQHF
D: NA; V: TRBV5-1; size: NA; J: TRBJ1-4; DNA: TGCGCCAGCAGAATTCTGGAGGGTAATGAAAAACTGTTTTTT; CDR3: CASRILEGNEKLFF
D: TRBD1; V: TRBV7-6; size: NA; J: TRBJ1-4; DNA: TGTGCCAGCAGCTTAACAGGGGGCTATAATGAAAAACTGTTTTTT; CDR3: CASSLTGGYNEKLFF
D: TRBD2; V: TRBV3-1/TRBV3-2; size: NA; J: TRBJ2-5; DNA: TGTGCCAGCAGCCAAGATCTACCGGGACTAGCTCGGGACTTC; CDR3: CASSQDLPGLARDF
D: NA; V: TRBV14; size: NA; J: TRBJ1-2; DNA: TGTGCCAGCAGCCCGATTTGGGGCGATGGCTACACCTTC; CDR3: CASSPIWGDGYTF
D: NA; V: TRBV2; size: NA; J: TRBJ2-1; DNA: TGTGCCAGCAGCAGAATGCAGGGCCGGTCCTACAATGAGCAGTTCTTC; CDR3: CASSRMQGRSYNEQFF
D: TRBD1; V: TRBV7-7; size: NA; J: TRBJ2-3; DNA: TGTGCCAGCAGCTTTGGGCAGGGGGCTGGGGATACGCAGTATTTT; CDR3: CASSFGQGAGDTQYF
D: NA; V: TRBV4-2; size: few; J: TRBJ1-5; DNA: TGTGCCAGCAGCCAAGAGGGGGGTAATCAGCCCCAGCATTTT; CDR3: CASSQEGGNQPQHF
D: TRBD1; V: TRBV6-1; size: NA; J: TRBJ1-2; DNA: TGTGCCAGCAGTGAACAGGGGGCGTGGGGCTACACCTTC; CDR3: CASSEQGAWGYTF
D: NA; V: TRBV7-3; size: NA; J: TRBJ1-2; DNA: TGTGCCAGCAGCTTAACCCCGGGAGGGGCATACTATGGCTACACCTTC; CDR3: CASSLTPGGAYYGYTF
D: TRBD1; V: TRBV19; size: NA; J: TRBJ1-2; DNA: TGTGCCAGTAGTAGCCCCCCCGGGACAGGGGGCGCCCATGGCTACACCTTC; CDR3: CASSSPPGTGGAHGYTF
D: TRBD1; V: TRBV13; size: NA; J: TRBJ2-3; DNA: TGTGCCAGCAGCTTGAGGGGGCCCACAGATACGCAGTATTTT; CDR3: CASSLRGPTDTQYF
D: TRBD1; V: TRBV15; size: few; J: TRBJ1-2; DNA: TGTGCCACCTCCTTAGACAGGGATTATGGCTACACCTTC; CDR3: CATSLDRDYGYTF
D: NA; V: TRBV29-1; size: few; J: TRBJ1-1; DNA: TGCAGCGTTGGCGGGAGCGCGCACCTCAACACTGAAGCTTTCTTT; CDR3: CSVGGSAHLNTEAFF
D: NA; V: TRBV7-9; size: NA; J: TRBJ2-1; DNA: TGTGCCAGCAGCTTAACAGGGCCATCCTACAATGAGCAGTTCTTC; CDR3: CASSLTGPSYNEQFF
D: NA; V: TRBV27; size: NA; J: TRBJ2-1; DNA: TGTGCCAGCAGTGGCAGGAACAATGAGCAGTTCTTC; CDR3: CASSGRNNEQFF
D: TRBD2; V: TRBV11-2; size: NA; J: TRBJ2-3; DNA: TGTGCCAGCAGCTTCCCGACTAGCGGGGGGCCTACTAGCACAGATACGCAGTATTTT; CDR3: CASSFPTSGGPTSTDTQYF
D: NA; V: TRBV4-1; size: few; J: TRBJ1-2; DNA: TGCGCCAGCAGCCAAACAGCTCGGGAGAGCTATGGCTACACCTTC; CDR3: CASSQTARESYGYTF
D: TRBD1; V: TRBV6-5; size: NA; J: TRBJ1-2; DNA: TGTGCCAGCAGGCCTCCGGGACAGGGCCATGGCTACACCTTC; CDR3: CASRPPGQGHGYTF
D: NA; V: TRBV19; size: NA; J: TRBJ1-1; DNA: TGTGCCAGTAGTCGTCAACAGACCTCACATTCGGCTTTCTTT; CDR3: CASSRQQTSHSAFF
D: TRBD1; V: TRBV27; size: NA; J: TRBJ2-7; DNA: TGTGCCAGCAGTTACTCCGGACAGGGGTACGAGCAGTACTTC; CDR3: CASSYSGQGYEQYF
D: NA; V: TRBV3-1/TRBV3-2; size: NA; J: TRBJ1-2; DNA: TGTGCCAGCAGCCAAGGCCCGGCGGACTATGGCTACACCTTC; CDR3: CASSQGPADYGYTF
D: TRBD1; V: TRBV6-6; size: NA; J: TRBJ1-5; DNA: TGTGCCAGCAGCCCGGGACAGGGGGTAGGTCAGCCCCAGCATTTT; CDR3: CASSPGQGVGQPQHF
D: NA; V: TRBV13; size: NA; J: TRBJ1-6; DNA: TGTGCCAGCAGCTTAGGGCCAGGGATTCATAATTCACCCCTCCACTTT; CDR3: CASSLGPGIHNSPLHF